This paragraph covers one T cell receptor beta chain sequence. Its antigen is not known. These data belong to a study of shared clonotypes between healthy human individuals. General observations from the study: A reduction in generation probabilities was seen for non-shared clonotypes relative to those shared by all four donors.

TCRdb's copy holds only in-frame clones and misses some; the assay was immunoSEQ multiplex PCR. The repertoire has about 980,000 clones, over 60% of them found once; the top ten carry nearly 1.5%. The V end was cut by 6 bases, the J end by 10 bases, with 9 bases between. The CDR3 contains 10 residues. Per germline, CDR1 ENHRY and CDR2 SYGVKD. Source material: memory CD4+ T cells sorted from blood. Subset here: CD45RA-negative fraction. J is TRBJ1-2 and V is TRBV10-3; no firm D call. The receptor was derived from a man aged 18 to 30 in good health. The CDR3 sequence is CAIRDNDYTF. DNA of the CDR3: TGTGCCATCAGAGATAATGACTACACCTTC.